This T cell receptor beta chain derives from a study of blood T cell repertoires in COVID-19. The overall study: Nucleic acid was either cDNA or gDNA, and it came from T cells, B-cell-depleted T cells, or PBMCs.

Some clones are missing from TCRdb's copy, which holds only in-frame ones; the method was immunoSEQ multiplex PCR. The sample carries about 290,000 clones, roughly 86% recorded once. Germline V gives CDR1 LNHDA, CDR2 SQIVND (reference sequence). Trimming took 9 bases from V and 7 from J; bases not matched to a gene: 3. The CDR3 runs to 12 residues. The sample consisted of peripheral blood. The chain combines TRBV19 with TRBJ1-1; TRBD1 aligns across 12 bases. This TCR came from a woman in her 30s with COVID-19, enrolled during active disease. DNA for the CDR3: TGTGCCAGCGGGACAGGGGGCGGTGAAGCTTTCTTT. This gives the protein CASGTGGGEAFF. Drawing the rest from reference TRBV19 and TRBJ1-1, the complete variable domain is DGGITQSPKYLFRKEGQNVTLSCEQNLNHDAMYWYRQDPGQGLRLIYYSQIVNDFQKGDIAEGYSVSREKKESFPLTVTSAQKNPTAFYLCASGTGGGEAFFGQGTRLTVV.